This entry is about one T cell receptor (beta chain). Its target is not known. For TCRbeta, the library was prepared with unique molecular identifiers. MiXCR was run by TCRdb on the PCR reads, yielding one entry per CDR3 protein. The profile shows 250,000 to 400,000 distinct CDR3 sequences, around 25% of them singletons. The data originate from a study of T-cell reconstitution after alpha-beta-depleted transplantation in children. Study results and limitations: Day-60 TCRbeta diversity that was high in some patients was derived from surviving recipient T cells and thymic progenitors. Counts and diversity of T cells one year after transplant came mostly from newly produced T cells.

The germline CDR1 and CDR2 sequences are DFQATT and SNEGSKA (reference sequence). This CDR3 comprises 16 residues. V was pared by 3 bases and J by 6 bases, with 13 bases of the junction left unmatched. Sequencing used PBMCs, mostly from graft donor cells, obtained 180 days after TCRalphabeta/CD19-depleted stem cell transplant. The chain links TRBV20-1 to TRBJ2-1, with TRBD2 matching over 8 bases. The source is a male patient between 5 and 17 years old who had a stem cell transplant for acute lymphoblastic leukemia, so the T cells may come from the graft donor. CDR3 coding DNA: TGCAGTGCTAGGAGTACGGGCGGGAGGTTCCGCAATGAGCAGTTCTTC. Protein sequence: CSARSTGGRFRNEQFF.